This T cell receptor beta chain was retrieved from a study of T-cell reconstitution after alpha-beta-depleted transplantation in children. Germline V lookup: CDR1 DFQATT, CDR2 SNEGSKA (reference sequence). The CDR3 runs to 13 residues. J lost 11 bases, V lost 4 bases, and 10 bases had no gene match. The authors prepared the TCRbeta library with unique molecular identifiers. Each CDR3 protein is one row after TCRdb ran MiXCR on the PCR reads. The sample shows about a million distinct CDR3 sequences, under 30% of them seen only once. Findings of the study overall: Several hundred rapidly expanded clones from non-depleted graft cells reportedly supplied alpha-beta T cells about two months post-transplant. A year post-transplant, T-cell counts and diversity derived mostly from newly produced T cells.

This clonotype has a handful of counts. Its specificity is not known. The chain couples TRBV20-1 to TRBJ1-1; 10 nucleotides line up with TRBD1. The material was PBMCs, mostly from graft donor cells, obtained 360 days after TCRalphabeta/CD19-depleted stem cell transplant. The clonotype was recovered from a boy under two years old who had a stem cell transplant for SCID, so the T cells may come from the graft donor. CDR3 DNA sequence: TGCAGTGCTAAATGGACCGGGACAGGGGACGCTTTCTTT. Protein sequence: CSAKWTGTGDAFF.